A selection of T cell receptor beta chains follows, all from one sample in a study of identical twins. TCRdb re-analysed the 5' RACE reads in MiXCR, keeping a single row per CDR3 protein. The sample lists about 250,000 distinct CDR3 sequences, over 11% occurring once. What was sequenced was memory (CD45RO+) T cells sorted from blood. These TCRs come from a woman aged 18-35 years in good health. Both conserved end residues are part of each CDR3.

j_call v_call cdr3_aa
TRBJ2-2 TRBV28 CASSSSGRADGELFF
TRBJ1-1 TRBV12-3/TRBV12-4 CASSSSDSEAFF
TRBJ2-5 TRBV5-1 CASSLDPRGTQYF
TRBJ1-1 TRBV9 CASSPLTGLDTEAFF
TRBJ2-3 TRBV7-2 CASSFGLAEDTQYF
TRBJ2-1 TRBV5-1 CASSLGTYGYNEQFF
TRBJ2-3 TRBV6-1 CASQRGTSWGSTDTQYF
TRBJ2-2 TRBV20-1 CSARHYTGELFF
TRBJ2-1 TRBV4-2 CASSLQRAYNEQFF
TRBJ2-7 TRBV29-1 CSVDQTGSHEQYF
TRBJ1-1 TRBV7-2 CASSSQPGQSEAFF
TRBJ2-5 TRBV24-1 CATSDGRGSRQETQYF
TRBJ2-5 TRBV20-1 CSPDRSLETQYF
TRBJ2-5 TRBV5-4 CASSSTGMETQYF
TRBJ2-3 TRBV12-3/TRBV12-4 CASESGTDTQYF
TRBJ2-7 TRBV7-2 CASSPQRDRVGEQYF
TRBJ2-2 TRBV9 CASSGRLVGGELFF
TRBJ2-3 TRBV7-9 CASSFKGGGITDTQYF
TRBJ2-1 TRBV5-1 CASNRDRNNEQFF
TRBJ1-1 TRBV12-3/TRBV12-4 CASSIGTELNTEAFF
TRBJ2-5 TRBV2 CASRLQDKETQYF
TRBJ2-7 TRBV10-3 CAISDWANTYEQYF
TRBJ1-4 TRBV20-1 CSARAATPDEKLFF
TRBJ1-1 TRBV29-1 CSVVLDSPFEAFF
TRBJ2-3 TRBV5-1 CASSTGLASADTQYF
TRBJ2-7 TRBV7-6 CASSLKEAGVYEQYF
TRBJ1-2 TRBV2 CASSGDRGPYGYTF